This entry lists 22 T cell receptor beta chains sequenced from one sample in a study of T cell responses to AZD1222 COVID-19 vaccine. Assay used: immunoSEQ multiplex PCR; TCRdb lists only in-frame clones, some missing. The top ten hold about 3.9% of the sample, which has about 170,000 clones, approximately 93% seen once. This sample comprised peripheral blood, obtained on day 0 of AZD1222 vaccination. These receptors came from an adult in good health.

The rearrangement links TRBV2 to TRBJ1-1; D possibly corresponds to TRBD1 (6 bases). This CDR3 has 13 residues. Germline V gene sequence: CDR1 SNHLY, CDR2 FYNNEI. V shed 2 bases and J shed 4 bases, with 8 bases lying between them. CDR3 nucleotide sequence: TGTGCCAGCAGTGAACAGGGGTCCACTGAAGCTTTCTTT. It is translated as CASSEQGSTEAFF.

J is TRBJ1-4 and V is TRBV12-5, with 7 bases lining up with TRBD1. The trim removed 1 base at V and 6 bases at J, leaving 2 bases unmatched. The germline V gene has CDR1 LGHNT and CDR2 FRNRAP. The CDR3 covers 14 residues. CDR3 sequence (DNA): TGTGCTAGTGGTTTGGCCACAGGGGATGAAAAACTGTTTTTT. It codes for CASGLATGDEKLFF.

The chain joins TRBV6-5 to TRBJ1-5; D unclear. CDR1 is MNHEY and CDR2 is SVGAGI in the germline V gene. The CDR3 runs 12 residues. Trimming took 5 bases from V and 2 from J, leaving 4 bases between them. In DNA, the CDR3 is TGTGCCAGCAGTATGGGCAATCAGCCCCAGCATTTT. As protein: CASSMGNQPQHF.

This clone was seen once. The chain recombines TRBV3-1 (or the pseudogene TRBV3-2) with TRBJ1-1; 7 bases match TRBD1. Germline-derived CDR1 and CDR2 are LGHDT and YNNKEL (reference sequence). Trimming removed 0 bases from V and 3 bases from J; junction bases left unmatched: 4. The CDR3 is 15 amino acids. The CDR3 reads CASSQDLDRHTEAFF. The CDR3 bases are TGTGCCAGCAGCCAAGATTTGGACAGGCACACTGAAGCTTTCTTT.

V is TRBV2 and J is TRBJ2-7; tentatively, D is TRBD1 (6 bases). The germline gives CDR1 SNHLY, CDR2 FYNNEI. The CDR3 sequence is 15 residues long. Trimming cost V 8 bases and J 2 bases, with 19 bases left between them. The CDR3 is CASEGDGQNPYEQYF. CDR3 DNA: TGTGCCAGCGAGGGAGACGGACAGAATCCCTACGAGCAGTACTTC.

Only a few counts were recorded for this clone. The V call is TRBV3-1 (or the pseudogene TRBV3-2), the J call TRBJ2-1, with 11 bases lining up with TRBD2. Per the germline V gene, CDR1 is LGHDT and CDR2 is YNNKEL (reference sequence). The CDR3 covers 15 residues. The V and J ends lost 5 bases and 4 bases, in that order; junction bases with no gene match: 4. The CDR3 nucleotides are TGTGCCAGCAGCACGGGACTAGCGGAATACAATGAGCAGTTCTTC. It encodes CASSTGLAEYNEQFF.

The chain recombines TRBV27 with TRBJ1-2; tentatively, D is TRBD1 (6 bases). CDR1 is MNHEY and CDR2 is SMNVEV in the germline V gene (reference sequence). Trimming left V 6 bases short and J 4 bases short, with 15 bases between. The CDR3 is made up of 14 amino acids. CDR3 residues: CASSLGGTFYGYTF. CDR3 DNA sequence: TGTGCCAGCAGCCTAGGGGGGACCTTCTATGGCTACACCTTC.

The chain couples TRBV5-1 to TRBJ1-1, with a weak D call TRBD1 (6 bases). The germline V and J ends were trimmed by 4 bases and 5 bases, with 21 bases remaining between them. Germline V lookup: CDR1 SGHRS, CDR2 YFSETQ. The CDR3 contains 16 residues. CDR3 sequence reads: CASSPTIGGGTTEAFF. CDR3 sequence (DNA): TGCGCCAGCAGCCCCACTATTGGCGGGGGCACGACTGAAGCTTTCTTT.

This chain uses TRBV5-1 with TRBJ1-4, with TRBD1 as a possible D gene (6 bases). The CDR3 is made up of 15 amino acids. Germline CDR1 reads SGHRS; CDR2 reads YFSETQ. Trimming left V 4 bases short and J 6 bases short, with 16 bases between. DNA for the CDR3: TGCGCCAGCAGCCTCCAGGGGAGAGGGGATGAAAAACTGTTTTTT. It encodes CASSLQGRGDEKLFF.

The chain uses TRBV5-1 and TRBJ2-3; D ambiguous. CDR1 and CDR2 from the germline V gene are SGHRS and YFSETQ. Trimming took off 5 bases at V and 5 bases at J, with 12 bases between the two ends. The CDR3 extends over 13 amino acids. CDR3 in amino acids: CASRQATGDTQYF. The DNA of the CDR3 is TGCGCCAGCAGGCAAGCCACCGGAGATACGCAGTATTTT.

V gene TRBV25-1 combines with J gene TRBJ2-1; the D gene is possibly TRBD2 (5 bases). CDR1 and CDR2 from the germline V gene are MGHDK and SYGVNS. V lost 4 bases and J 5 bases, leaving 18 bases between the germline ends. The CDR3 is made up of 16 amino acids. The CDR3 DNA sequence: TGTGCCAGCAGTGGGGGAAGCGGAAGGCCCAACAATGAGCAGTTCTTC. This codes for CASSGGSGRPNNEQFF.

This clone was seen a few times. The chain combines TRBV4-1 with TRBJ2-7; D might be TRBD1 (5 bases). The CDR3 spans 15 residues. Germline-derived CDR1 and CDR2 are MGHRA and YSYEKL. V was clipped by 1 base and J by 2 bases, with 12 bases between them. CDR3 sequence: CASSQASGQTYEQYF. The CDR3 coding sequence is TGCGCCAGCAGCCAAGCGTCAGGGCAAACCTACGAGCAGTACTTC.

This clone was seen once. The rearrangement uses TRBV7-8 and TRBJ1-5; D uncertain. Germline-derived CDR1 and CDR2 are SGHVS and FQNEAQ. The CDR3 has 16 residues. With 0 bases removed from V and 3 bases from J, the gap between germline ends came to 12 bases. CDR3 nucleotide sequence: TGTGCCAGCAGCTTAGCGTCCGGCCATATCAATCAGCCCCAGCATTTT. It codes for CASSLASGHINQPQHF. The whole variable domain, filled in from reference TRBV7-8 and TRBJ1-5, reads GAGVSQSPRYKVAKRGQDVALRCDPISGHVSLFWYQQALGQGPEFLTYFQNEAQLDKSGLPSDRFFAERPEGSVSTLKIQRTQQEDSAVYLCASSLASGHINQPQHFGDGTRLSIL.

The rearrangement links TRBV6-2 or TRBV6-3 to TRBJ1-5; possibly TRBD1 for D (6 bases). CDR1 and CDR2 from the germline V gene are MNHEY and SVGEGT. With 5 bases removed from V and 3 bases from J, the gap between germline ends came to 11 bases. The CDR3 sequence is 14 residues long. CDR3 coding DNA: TGTGCCAGCAGTCATTCAGGGGACAATCAGCCCCAGCATTTT. Translated: CASSHSGDNQPQHF.

The chain links TRBV9 to TRBJ1-3; no definite D call. Per the germline V gene, CDR1 is SGDLS and CDR2 is YYNGEE. Trimming removed 0 bases from V and 0 bases from J, with 7 bases in between. The CDR3 has 15 residues. The CDR3 DNA reads as TGTGCCAGCAGCGTAGGAACCTTCTCTGGAAACACCATATATTTT. Protein: CASSVGTFSGNTIYF. Drawing the rest from reference TRBV9 and TRBJ1-3, the complete variable domain is DSGVTQTPKHLITATGQRVTLRCSPRSGDLSVYWYQQSLDQGLQFLIQYYNGEERAKGNILERFSAQQFPDLHSELNLSSLELGDSALYFCASSVGTFSGNTIYFGEGSWLTVV.

The rearrangement links TRBV27 to TRBJ1-1; no firm D call. The CDR3 totals 13 residues. The germline V and J ends were trimmed by 3 bases and 3 bases, with 8 bases remaining between them. Per germline, CDR1 MNHEY and CDR2 SMNVEV (reference sequence). The DNA of the CDR3 is TGTGCCAGCAGTTTTTTCGGACACACTGAAGCTTTCTTT. Translating gives CASSFFGHTEAFF.

This chain connects TRBV7-2 to TRBJ2-5; 8 bases line up with TRBD2. The CDR3 totals 15 residues. V trimming: 1 base; J trimming: 1 base; junction bases outside the gene matches: 2. The germline V gene has CDR1 SGHTA and CDR2 FQGNSA. The CDR3 is CASSLGTSTQETQYF. For the CDR3, the DNA is TGTGCCAGCAGCTTAGGGACTAGCACCCAAGAGACCCAGTACTTC.

The chain combines TRBV6-5 with TRBJ2-2; D uncertain. Germline V gives CDR1 MNHEY, CDR2 SVGAGI. Trimming cost V 10 bases and J 6 bases, with 18 bases left between them. The CDR3 spans 14 residues. CDR3 residues: CATVPTGRSGELFF. Here the CDR3 DNA reads TGTGCCACCGTCCCGACCGGTCGTTCCGGGGAGCTGTTTTTT.

Turning to this clone: The sample holds other DNA sequences that translate to the same CDR3. The gene calls are TRBV6-5 and TRBJ1-1; D is uncertain. Germline-derived CDR1 and CDR2 are MNHEY and SVGAGI. CDR3 size: 13 residues. V was clipped by 6 bases and J by 2 bases, with 10 bases between them. The CDR3 spells CASSRTENTEAFF. The CDR3 nucleotides are TGTGCCAGCAGCCGGACCGAAAACACTGAAGCTTTCTTT.

The chain has TRBV19 and TRBJ2-2; 12 nucleotides match TRBD1. The germline gives CDR1 LNHDA, CDR2 SQIVND (reference sequence). Losses at the gene ends were 9 bases for V and 7 bases for J; bases not matched to a gene: 9. The CDR3 has 15 amino acids. The CDR3 spells CASHTGTGGFGELFF. The CDR3 DNA sequence: TGTGCCAGCCATACCGGGACAGGGGGCTTCGGGGAGCTGTTTTTT.

The chain is built from TRBV21-1 and TRBJ2-7; whether TRBD1, the table's D call, matches the DNA was not checked. TRBV21-1 is labeled a pseudogene. The CDR3 spans 17 residues. CDR3 protein: CASSKEDGALTSYEQYF. The CDR3 nucleotides are TGTGCCAGCAGCAAAGAAGATGGGGCTCTTACCTCCTACGAGCAGTACTTC.

This clone appeared once. V is TRBV5-1 and J is TRBJ2-1; the D is unclear. CDR1 and CDR2 from the germline V gene are SGHRS and YFSETQ. V gave up 0 bases and J gave up 0 bases, with 7 bases separating them. The CDR3 has 15 amino acids. The CDR3 is CASSLGVSSYNEQFF. The CDR3 nucleotides are TGCGCCAGCAGCTTGGGTGTGAGCTCCTACAATGAGCAGTTCTTC.